A single sample gave rise to the 30 T cell receptor beta chains below, sequenced in a study of T cell responses to AZD1222 COVID-19 vaccine. The repertoire was sequenced with immunoSEQ multiplex PCR; TCRdb's copy has only in-frame clones and lacks some. The repertoire includes around 120,000 clones, roughly 85% of them detected once, and 2% to 2.5% sits in the top ten. The sample here was peripheral blood, taken 28 days after the second AZD1222 dose. These receptor sequences come from an adult who received the AZD1222 COVID-19 vaccine.

The chain recombines TRBV19 with TRBJ1-6; D unclear. Germline CDR1 is LNHDA and CDR2 is SQIVND (reference sequence). CDR3 length equals 12 residues. V dropped 4 bases and J dropped 12 bases, with 10 bases sitting between them. In DNA form, the CDR3 reads TGTGCCAGTAGTACGCATCGTGGACCCCTCCACTTT. This gives the protein CASSTHRGPLHF. Full variable domain (remainder filled in from reference TRBV19 and TRBJ1-6): DGGITQSPKYLFRKEGQNVTLSCEQNLNHDAMYWYRQDPGQGLRLIYYSQIVNDFQKGDIAEGYSVSREKKESFPLTVTSAQKNPTAFYLCASSTHRGPLHFGNGTRLTVT.

This rearrangement joins TRBV29-1 to TRBJ1-1, with TRBD1 matching 8 bases. Unmatched junction bases numbered 10, after V lost 5 bases and J lost 2 bases. The germline V gene has CDR1 SQVTM and CDR2 ANQGSEA. This CDR3 comprises 15 residues. In DNA, the CDR3 is TGCAGCGTTATTCCTCTGGACAGGGCCAACACTGAAGCTTTCTTT. It specifies CSVIPLDRANTEAFF.

This clone was counted many times. CDR3 sequence: CASSDSREAHNSPLHF. The CDR3 region has the DNA TGTGCCAGCAGTGACTCCAGGGAGGCTCATAATTCACCCCTCCACTTT. V is TRBV6-4 and J is TRBJ1-6; D may be TRBD1 (5 bases). Germline V gene sequence: CDR1 MRHNA, CDR2 SNTAGT. Trimming removed 0 bases from V and 5 bases from J, with 11 bases in between. The CDR3 length is 16 residues.

This clone was recorded only once. The rearrangement links TRBV28 to TRBJ1-2, with D unresolved. CDR1 is MDHEN, CDR2 SYDVKM, per germline. V lost 1 base and J 5 bases, leaving 8 bases between the germline ends. The CDR3 covers 13 residues. DNA of the CDR3: TGTGCCAGCAGTTTATATCACATTTATGGCTACACCTTC. Amino acids: CASSLYHIYGYTF.

V and J are TRBV4-1 and TRBJ1-1; D is undetermined. Trimming pared 1 base from V and 0 bases from J, leaving 6 bases between. Germline V gene lookup returns CDR1 MGHRA and CDR2 YSYEKL. The CDR3 contains 14 residues. CDR3 protein: CASSQVGLNTEAFF. Here the CDR3 DNA reads TGCGCCAGCAGCCAAGTGGGTCTGAACACTGAAGCTTTCTTT.

The rearrangement links TRBV7-9 to TRBJ1-2; unclear D gene. CDR1 is SEHNR and CDR2 is FQNEAQ in the germline V gene (reference sequence). The CDR3 runs 13 residues. The V end was cut by 5 bases, the J end by 3 bases, with 10 bases between. CDR3 amino acids: CASSQVGDYGYTF. For the CDR3, the DNA is TGTGCCAGCAGCCAGGTCGGCGACTATGGCTACACCTTC.

The chain carries TRBV28 and TRBJ2-4, with D possibly being TRBD2 (6 bases). V lost 3 bases and J 6 bases, leaving 15 bases between the germline ends. Germline CDR1 is MDHEN and CDR2 is SYDVKM. The CDR3 loop spans 15 amino acids. Here the CDR3 reads CASSFGSGPINIQYF. The CDR3 coding sequence is TGTGCCAGCAGTTTCGGTAGCGGCCCTATAAACATTCAGTACTTC. Based on the CDR3 plus reference TRBV28 and TRBJ2-4, the full variable domain is DVKVTQSSRYLVKRTGEKVFLECVQDMDHENMFWYRQDPGLGLRLIYFSYDVKMKEKGDIPEGYSVSREKKERFSLILESASTNQTSMYLCASSFGSGPINIQYFGAGTRLSVL.

The V gene is TRBV7-4, the J gene TRBJ2-7, with 13 bases aligning to TRBD2. The CDR3 length is 15 residues. V was clipped by 5 bases and J by 7 bases; unmatched bases: 8. Germline V gene sequence: CDR1 SGHVT, CDR2 SQSDAQ. DNA of the CDR3: TGTGCCAGCAGCCCATTACTAGCGGGAGGGCGAGAGCAGTACTTC. Its translation: CASSPLLAGGREQYF.

The chain has TRBV9 and TRBJ1-3, with D unclear. Germline V gene sequence: CDR1 SGDLS, CDR2 YYNGEE. V was cut by 3 bases and J by 4 bases, with 8 bases left in between. The CDR3 sequence is 13 residues long. The CDR3 nucleotides are TGTGCCAGCAGCGGATATCGAGGAAACACCATATATTTT. This codes for CASSGYRGNTIYF.

Concerning this clone: The same CDR3 is also encoded by other DNA sequences in this sample. This CDR3 reads CASSLRGSNQPQHF. The DNA for the CDR3 is TGTGCCAGCAGTTTGAGGGGGAGCAATCAGCCCCAGCATTTT. V and J are TRBV27 and TRBJ1-5, with D possibly matching TRBD1 (6 bases). The CDR3 is 14 amino acids. With 3 bases removed from V and 1 base from J, the gap between germline ends came to 7 bases. The V gene's germline CDR1 is MNHEY and CDR2 SMNVEV (reference sequence).

The chain recombines TRBV7-2 with TRBJ2-5; 9 bases fit TRBD1. This CDR3 contains 16 residues. Per the germline V gene, CDR1 is SGHTA and CDR2 is FQGNSA. The V segment lost 1 base and the J segment 5 bases; nucleotides outside the gene matches: 8. DNA of the CDR3: TGTGCCAGCAGCTTAGGGGCACCGGGACAGGGTGAGACCCAGTACTTC. Translating gives CASSLGAPGQGETQYF.

The chain is built from TRBV3-1 (or the pseudogene TRBV3-2) and TRBJ1-1; a weak D match, TRBD1 (5 bases). Trimming cost V 7 bases and J 4 bases, with 16 bases left between them. Germline loops: CDR1 LGHDT, CDR2 YNNKEL (reference sequence). The CDR3 is 14 amino acids. The CDR3 bases are TGTGCCAGCACTCAGCGGGGGGTTGGCACTGAAGCTTTCTTT. Translated, it gives CASTQRGVGTEAFF.

V is TRBV7-9 and J is TRBJ1-1; D uncertain. Trimming stripped 1 base from V and 11 bases from J, with 14 bases between. Germline values: CDR1 SEHNR, CDR2 FQNEAQ (reference sequence). The CDR3 is 13 residues long. The CDR3 nucleotides read TGTGCCAGCAGCTTAGGAAATCGGGTTATGGCTTTCTTT. Residues: CASSLGNRVMAFF.

This clone has just one count. The chain carries TRBV6-2 or TRBV6-3 and TRBJ2-7; 9 bases agree with TRBD1. Germline CDR1 is MNHEY and CDR2 is SVGEGT. With 4 bases clipped from V and 3 bases from J, the junction kept 4 bases outside the gene matches. CDR3 size: 14 residues. The CDR3 is CASSWGQGGYEQYF. As DNA, the CDR3 is TGTGCCAGCAGTTGGGGACAGGGCGGCTACGAGCAGTACTTC.

This rearrangement joins TRBV6-5 to TRBJ1-1, with 12 bases aligning to TRBD1. V lost 4 bases to trimming and J lost 4 bases; unmatched junction nucleotides: 1. Germline CDR1 is MNHEY and CDR2 is SVGAGI. There are 14 residues in the CDR3. CDR3 in amino acids: CASSSGQGATEAFF. The CDR3 nucleotides are TGTGCCAGCAGTTCGGGACAGGGGGCCACTGAAGCTTTCTTT.

The chain joins TRBV19 to TRBJ2-1; D perhaps matches TRBD2 (6 bases). This CDR3 comprises 16 residues. Trimming pared 2 bases from V and 5 bases from J, leaving 16 bases between. Germline-derived CDR1 and CDR2 are LNHDA and SQIVND (reference sequence). The DNA for the CDR3 is TGTGCCAGTAGTATATATCTCCCGGGGAGGCACAATGAGCAGTTCTTC. It encodes CASSIYLPGRHNEQFF.

The rearrangement links TRBV4-2 to TRBJ2-7; TRBD1 matches at 7 bases. The J segment lost 3 bases and the V segment lost 4 bases, leaving 9 bases of the junction unmatched. CDR3 length: 15 amino acids. Germline CDR1 reads LGHNA; CDR2 reads YNFKEQ. The CDR3 loop is CASSRLGTEIYEQYF. CDR3 nucleotide sequence: TGTGCCAGCAGCCGCTTAGGGACAGAGATCTACGAGCAGTACTTC.

The rearrangement uses TRBV6-5 and TRBJ2-3, with 8 bases fitting TRBD2. Germline V CDR1 and CDR2: MNHEY, SVGAGI. V lost 7 bases, J lost 5 bases, and 8 bases stayed unmatched. The CDR3 loop spans 14 amino acids. The CDR3 loop reads CASNLAGWGDTQYF. CDR3 in DNA: TGTGCCAGCAACTTAGCGGGGTGGGGAGATACGCAGTATTTT.

This clone was observed a single time. The chain carries TRBV9 and TRBJ1-2; 8 positions agree with TRBD1. V was clipped by 4 bases and J by 1 base; unmatched bases: 6. CDR3 size: 15 residues. Germline V lookup: CDR1 SGDLS, CDR2 YYNGEE. The CDR3 DNA reads as TGTGCCAGCAGCCCCTGGACAGGGAGTAACTATGGCTACACCTTC. Encoded protein: CASSPWTGSNYGYTF.

The CDR3: CASRKRQGTSAEQYF. CDR3 DNA sequence: TGTGCCAGCAGAAAAAGACAGGGTACCTCTGCCGAGCAGTACTTC. This chain links TRBV6-5 with TRBJ2-7, with 7 bases that match TRBD1. CDR1 is MNHEY and CDR2 is SVGAGI in the germline V gene. V was clipped by 6 bases and J by 6 bases; unmatched bases: 14. The CDR3 covers 15 residues.

The chain has TRBV19 and TRBJ1-6; 7 nucleotides agree with TRBD1. Germline loops: CDR1 LNHDA, CDR2 SQIVND (reference sequence). The CDR3 totals 17 residues. The V gene end was trimmed by 1 base and the J gene end by 5 bases; junction bases not matched to a gene: 8. The chain's CDR3 is CASSIASIGTDNSPLHF. The CDR3 coding sequence is TGTGCCAGTAGTATAGCCTCAATCGGGACAGATAATTCACCCCTCCACTTT. The full variable domain, rest sourced from reference TRBV19 and TRBJ1-6, is DGGITQSPKYLFRKEGQNVTLSCEQNLNHDAMYWYRQDPGQGLRLIYYSQIVNDFQKGDIAEGYSVSREKKESFPLTVTSAQKNPTAFYLCASSIASIGTDNSPLHFGNGTRLTVT.

The chain carries TRBV5-1 and TRBJ2-6; D is uncertain. V lost 0 bases and J lost 0, with 7 bases in between. This CDR3 has 16 residues. Germline-derived CDR1 and CDR2 are SGHRS and YFSETQ. This CDR3 reads CASSLGRSSGANVLTF. CDR3 DNA: TGCGCCAGCAGCTTGGGACGGAGCTCTGGGGCCAACGTCCTGACTTTC.

This clone was detected only a few times. The chain uses TRBV5-6 and TRBJ1-1, with TRBD1 matching 7 bases. V gave up 3 bases and J gave up 1 base; unmatched junction bases: 3. This CDR3 has 14 residues. The germline V gene has CDR1 SGHDT and CDR2 YYEEEE. CDR3 coding DNA: TGTGCCAGCAGCTGGGGACAGCCGAACACTGAAGCTTTCTTT. Protein: CASSWGQPNTEAFF.

Only one count was recorded for this clone. V gene TRBV27 combines with J gene TRBJ1-1; no definite D call. Looked up from germline, CDR1 is MNHEY and CDR2 is SMNVEV (reference sequence). This CDR3 is built from 13 residues. The germline V and J ends were trimmed by 6 bases and 7 bases, with 15 bases remaining between them. The CDR3 reads CASRRKAESEAFF. DNA of the CDR3: TGTGCCAGCAGAAGAAAGGCAGAGAGTGAAGCTTTCTTT.

The rearrangement links TRBV5-8 to TRBJ2-3; 7 bases align to TRBD1. Germline V lookup: CDR1 SGHTS, CDR2 YDEGEE. V was clipped by 5 bases and J by 6 bases; unmatched bases: 9. The CDR3 runs 14 residues. This CDR3 is CASRSRQGSDTQYF. In DNA form, the CDR3 reads TGTGCCAGCAGATCCCGACAGGGCTCTGATACGCAGTATTTT. The whole variable domain, remainder taken from reference TRBV5-8 and TRBJ2-3, is EAGVTQSPTHLIKTRGQQATLRCSPISGHTSVYWYQQALGLGLQFLLWYDEGEERNRGNFPPRFSGRQFPNYSSELNVNALELEDSALYLCASRSRQGSDTQYFGPGTRLTVL.

The rearrangement joins TRBV5-1 to TRBJ2-1, with D unresolved. V lost 0 bases to trimming and J lost 8 bases, with 15 bases between them. Germline values: CDR1 SGHRS, CDR2 YFSETQ. The CDR3 is made up of 15 amino acids. Here the CDR3 reads CASSLGSGVGDEQFF. The DNA of the CDR3 is TGCGCCAGCAGCTTGGGGTCAGGAGTTGGCGATGAGCAGTTCTTC.

The gene calls are TRBV10-3 and TRBJ2-3; D is unclear. Germline loops: CDR1 ENHRY, CDR2 SYGVKD. The V gene lost 2 bases and the J gene lost 6 bases, with 12 bases spanning the gap. CDR3 length: 14 amino acids. The CDR3 DNA is TGTGCCATCAGTGAGGGAATGGCTCTCGATACGCAGTATTTT. It is translated as CAISEGMALDTQYF.

The rearrangement joins TRBV5-1 to TRBJ1-2; D remains unclear. There are 15 residues in the CDR3. Trimming left V 0 bases short and J 0 bases short, with 9 bases between. Looked up from germline, CDR1 is SGHRS and CDR2 is YFSETQ. CDR3 region: CASSLAVSSNYGYTF. Written as DNA, the CDR3 is TGCGCCAGCAGCTTGGCAGTCAGCTCTAACTATGGCTACACCTTC.

The chain carries TRBV5-4 and TRBJ1-5, with unresolved D. Germline V gene lookup returns CDR1 SGHNT and CDR2 YYREEE (reference sequence). Trimming pared 4 bases from V and 0 bases from J, leaving 14 bases between. There are 16 residues in the CDR3. The CDR3 reads CASSPVDRYSNQPQHF. DNA of the CDR3: TGTGCCAGCAGCCCTGTGGATCGATATAGCAATCAGCCCCAGCATTTT.

The chain links TRBV18 to TRBJ1-4, with a weak D call TRBD1 (5 bases). From germline, CDR1 is KGHSH and CDR2 LQKENI. V lost 4 bases and J lost 3, with 12 bases in between. This CDR3 region has 15 residues. The CDR3 DNA follows: TGTGCCAGCTCACTGAAGGGGCGATCTAATGAAAAACTGTTTTTT. It codes for CASSLKGRSNEKLFF.